This T cell receptor beta chain comes out of a study of shared clonotypes between healthy human individuals. The ends were cut back, 4 bases at V and 8 bases at J, with 9 bases in the middle. The length of the CDR3 is 10 residues. Germline values: CDR1 SQVTM, CDR2 ANQGSEA. TCRdb's copy holds only in-frame clones and misses some; the assay was immunoSEQ multiplex PCR. The sample has 2.5 million or so clones; approximately 90% are singletons. Sample: naive CD4+ T cells sorted from blood. Subset given: CD45RA+ positively selected. This chain connects TRBV29-1 to TRBJ2-7; D is unresolved. The clonotype comes from a man between 18 and 29 years old in good health. The CDR3 sequence: CSVVNGQQYF. CDR3 DNA sequence: TGCAGCGTTGTCAACGGTCAGCAGTACTTC.